Below, 29 T cell receptor beta chains from the same sample are listed, as sequenced in a study of OX40 agonist ivuxolimab in advanced cancers. Repertoires were generated with immunoSEQ multiplex PCR, while TCRdb's copy carries only in-frame clones and drops some. The sample lists 65,000 to 100,000 clones, roughly 88% seen once, with about 4% in the top ten. This sample comprised CD4+ or CD8+ T cells sorted from blood, obtained in a trial of the OX40 agonist ivuxolimab. The receptors stem from an adult with an advanced solid tumor such as melanoma, head and neck, liver or kidney cancer.

This clone was found once. This chain uses TRBV7-3 with TRBJ1-1, with no clear D. There are 15 residues in the CDR3. Germline CDR1 reads SGHTA; CDR2 reads FQGTGA. V lost 5 bases, J lost 4 bases, and 17 bases lay in between. As DNA, the CDR3 is TGTGCCAGCAGCCCAGAGGCGGGGAGAGGCACTGAAGCTTTCTTT. This codes for CASSPEAGRGTEAFF.

This clone was seen a handful of times. The gene calls are TRBV4-1 and TRBJ2-6; D is ambiguous. Germline assignment: CDR1 MGHRA and CDR2 YSYEKL. This CDR3 is 15 amino acids long. Trimming removed 4 bases at V and 1 base at J, with 8 bases between. CDR3 nucleotides: TGCGCCAGCAGCCTAACGTCGTCTGGGGCCAACGTCCTGACTTTC. Encoded protein: CASSLTSSGANVLTF.

This clone was found a few times. This chain uses TRBV7-9 with TRBJ2-7; D possibly corresponds to TRBD1 (6 bases). Looked up from germline, CDR1 is SEHNR and CDR2 is FQNEAQ (reference sequence). The length of the CDR3 is 13 residues. Trimming cost V 3 bases and J 4 bases, with 10 bases left between them. CDR3 residues: CASSFLDRYEQYF. DNA for the CDR3: TGTGCCAGCAGCTTCCTGGACAGATACGAGCAGTACTTC.

The V gene is TRBV7-8, the J gene TRBJ1-5; D is undetermined. The CDR3 has 16 amino acids. Trimming stripped 5 bases from V and 0 bases from J, with 14 bases between. Looked up from germline, CDR1 is SGHVS and CDR2 is FQNEAQ. This CDR3 is CASSRHNGYSNQPQHF. The CDR3 DNA reads as TGTGCCAGCAGCCGGCACAACGGGTATAGCAATCAGCCCCAGCATTTT.

The chain joins TRBV10-2 to TRBJ2-7; D unresolved. The CDR3 is 16 amino acids. Between the trimmed V and J ends, which lost 3 bases and 1 base, there was a span of 16 bases. Germline values: CDR1 WSHSY, CDR2 SAAADI. CDR3: CASSEGIRPFSYEQYF. The CDR3 bases are TGCGCCAGCAGTGAAGGTATAAGACCGTTTTCCTACGAGCAGTACTTC.

The V call is TRBV10-3, the J call TRBJ2-1; the match to TRBD1 covers 9 bases. This CDR3 is built from 15 residues. V trimming: 8 bases; J trimming: 5 bases; junction bases outside the gene matches: 10. CDR1 is ENHRY, CDR2 SYGVKD, per germline. In DNA, the CDR3 is TGTGCCATCGGGGGGACAGGGCTTAATCACAATGAGCAGTTCTTC. Protein product: CAIGGTGLNHNEQFF.

The CDR3 coding sequence is TGTGCCAGCAGTTTAGGGACTGGAAGGGGTGAGCAGTTCTTC. The encoded protein is CASSLGTGRGEQFF. This rearrangement joins TRBV27 to TRBJ2-1; D may be TRBD2 (6 bases). This CDR3 spans 14 amino acids. V was cut by 2 bases and J by 9 bases, with 14 bases left in between. CDR1 and CDR2 (germline): MNHEY, SMNVEV (reference sequence).

The chain employs TRBV6-4 and TRBJ2-1, with 11 bases lining up with TRBD2. This CDR3 has 16 amino acids. The germline CDR1 and CDR2 sequences are MRHNA and SNTAGT. The junction had 5 bases not matched to a gene; V was cut back by 0 bases and J by 7 bases. The CDR3 sequence: CASSDSPSGRLNEQFF. Here the CDR3 DNA reads TGTGCCAGCAGTGACTCGCCTAGCGGGAGGCTAAATGAGCAGTTCTTC.

J is TRBJ2-6 and V is TRBV4-3, with 7 positions matching TRBD2. In germline, CDR1 is LGHNA, CDR2 YSLEER. Trimming cost V 1 base and J 1 base; bases outside gene matches: 1. The CDR3 extends over 16 amino acids. In DNA form, the CDR3 reads TGCGCCAGCAGCCAAGGGGGGGGATCTGGGGCCAACGTCCTGACTTTC. This sequence encodes CASSQGGGSGANVLTF.

This clone appeared a few times. This CDR3 reads CASSQVRGPGELFF. The CDR3 DNA follows: TGTGCCAGCAGCCAAGTTAGGGGTCCCGGGGAGCTGTTTTTT. This chain connects TRBV14 to TRBJ2-2; TRBD1 is a possible D gene (5 bases). Germline-derived CDR1 and CDR2 are SGHDN and FVKESK. The CDR3 is 14 residues long. Trimming stripped 1 base from V and 6 bases from J, with 9 bases between.

This chain uses TRBV7-2 with TRBJ1-5; D not certain. V lost 5 bases and J lost 0, with 8 bases in between. In germline, CDR1 is SGHTA, CDR2 FQGNSA. The CDR3 covers 14 residues. CDR3 sequence reads: CASSATDSNQPQHF. DNA for the CDR3: TGTGCCAGCAGCGCCACGGATAGCAATCAGCCCCAGCATTTT.

The chain couples TRBV18 to TRBJ2-1; TRBD1 matches at 10 bases. V was clipped by 3 bases and J by 6 bases; unmatched bases: 8. CDR1 is KGHSH, CDR2 LQKENI, per germline. This CDR3 comprises 16 residues. The CDR3 DNA reads TGTGCCAGCTCACCGACCGGGGACAGGGGAGGCAATGAGCAGTTCTTC. It is translated as CASSPTGDRGGNEQFF.

V usage is TRBV28 and J usage is TRBJ2-4; D uncertain. Trimming shortened V by 3 bases and J by 8 bases, and 5 bases separated the two germline ends. CDR3 size: 11 residues. Germline CDR1 MDHEN, CDR2 SYDVKM. The DNA for the CDR3 is TGTGCCAGCAGTTTTAGGGACATTCAGTACTTC. Translated: CASSFRDIQYF.

This clone is a singleton in its sample. This rearrangement joins TRBV5-1 to TRBJ2-7; TRBD1 might be the D (6 bases). V lost 1 base and J lost 4, with 6 bases in between. Germline V lookup: CDR1 SGHRS, CDR2 YFSETQ. The CDR3 length is 12 residues. In nucleotides, the CDR3 is TGCGCCAGCAGCTTGACAGGGTACGAGCAGTACTTC. Translating it yields CASSLTGYEQYF.

The CDR3 DNA follows: TGCGCCAGCAGCCCACAGCCTAATAATTCACCCCTCCACTTT. This encodes CASSPQPNNSPLHF. The chain carries TRBV4-3 and TRBJ1-6, with unresolved D. Per the germline V gene, CDR1 is LGHNA and CDR2 is YSLEER. The ends were cut back, 4 bases at V and 5 bases at J, with 9 bases in the middle. The length of the CDR3 is 14 residues.

This rearrangement joins TRBV11-2 to TRBJ1-1; no firm D call. The CDR3 is made up of 13 amino acids. Germline V CDR1 and CDR2: SGHAT, FQNNGV. Trimming stripped 1 base from V and 12 bases from J, with 15 bases between. The CDR3 DNA reads TGTGCCAGCAGCTTAGTACCCTGGACCTCCCCTTTCTTT. Its translation: CASSLVPWTSPFF.

The V and J genes are TRBV5-1 and TRBJ1-2, with a weak D call TRBD1 (6 bases). V lost 0 bases and J lost 7, with 10 bases in between. The CDR3 consists of 13 residues. Germline CDR1 is SGHRS and CDR2 is YFSETQ. This chain's CDR3 is CASSLEGGGGYTF. As DNA, the CDR3 is TGCGCCAGCAGCTTGGAGGGGGGCGGTGGCTACACCTTC. The whole variable domain, filled in from reference TRBV5-1 and TRBJ1-2, reads KAGVTQTPRYLIKTRGQQVTLSCSPISGHRSVSWYQQTPGQGLQFLFEYFSETQRNKGNFPGRFSGRQFSNSRSEMNVSTLELGDSALYLCASSLEGGGGYTFGSGTRLTVV.

The CDR3 here is CASSQGTVNSPLHF. For the CDR3, the DNA is TGCGCCAGCAGCCAGGGGACAGTTAATTCACCCCTCCACTTT. The chain employs TRBV4-1 and TRBJ1-6, with TRBD1 matching 7 bases. V was clipped by 3 bases and J by 6 bases; unmatched bases: 2. Germline CDR1 and CDR2: MGHRA and YSYEKL. This CDR3 is built from 14 residues.

The chain couples TRBV6-1 to TRBJ2-7; possibly TRBD1 for D (5 bases). Deletions cut 3 bases from V and 2 bases from J, with 14 bases between. CDR3 size: 15 residues. Germline V gives CDR1 MNHNS, CDR2 SASEGT. CDR3 bases: TGTGCCAGCAGTGAGGGGCTAGGCCCGACCTACGAGCAGTACTTC. Amino acids: CASSEGLGPTYEQYF.

This clone was picked up a small number of times. V usage is TRBV10-3 and J usage is TRBJ1-5; the D gene is possibly TRBD1 (5 bases). Germline CDR1 reads ENHRY; CDR2 reads SYGVKD. Trimming shortened V by 10 bases and J by 4 bases, and 11 bases separated the two germline ends. This CDR3 spans 12 amino acids. The CDR3 loop reads CATGGGNQPQHF. The CDR3 nucleotides are TGTGCCACCGGTGGGGGGAATCAGCCCCAGCATTTT.

The chain has TRBV6-5 and TRBJ1-6; no reliable D call. CDR3 length: 12 amino acids. Germline V gives CDR1 MNHEY, CDR2 SVGAGI. V dropped 6 bases and J dropped 9 bases, with 9 bases sitting between them. The CDR3 DNA is TGTGCCAGCAGCCCGCTTCGTTCACCCCTCCACTTT. The encoded protein is CASSPLRSPLHF.

The rearrangement joins TRBV4-1 to TRBJ2-1; TRBD2 aligns across 10 bases. Germline V gene sequence: CDR1 MGHRA, CDR2 YSYEKL. The CDR3 contains 17 residues. The V and J ends lost 2 bases and 4 bases, in that order; junction bases with no gene match: 8. The CDR3 coding sequence is TGCGCCAGCAGCCAAACTAGAGGGACTAGCGAGTACAATGAGCAGTTCTTC. Translating it yields CASSQTRGTSEYNEQFF.

The chain joins TRBV7-2 to TRBJ2-1, with a tentative D call TRBD2 (6 bases). The germline V gene has CDR1 SGHTA and CDR2 FQGNSA. The CDR3 spans 13 residues. Trimming pared 0 bases from V and 7 bases from J, leaving 7 bases between. CDR3 DNA: TGTGCCAGCAGCTTAGCCCGGGGGAATGAGCAGTTCTTC. This gives the protein CASSLARGNEQFF.

The chain links TRBV7-3 to TRBJ2-5; 7 nucleotides align to TRBD1. CDR1 and CDR2 (germline): SGHTA, FQGTGA. The CDR3 has 13 amino acids. J gave up 5 bases and V 5 bases, and 5 bases lay outside the gene matches. The DNA for the CDR3 is TGTGCCAGCAGCGCTGGACAGGAGGAGACCCAGTACTTC. Its protein product is CASSAGQEETQYF.

V usage is TRBV28 and J usage is TRBJ2-5; 9 bases fit TRBD2. The tail of the sequence fits TRBJ2-7 better, so the J call may be wrong. Germline values: CDR1 MDHEN, CDR2 SYDVKM. The CDR3 has 17 amino acids. DNA of the CDR3: TGTGCCAGCAGTTTACCCATGACTAGCGGTAACTCCTACGAGCAGTACTTC. Its translation is CASSLPMTSGNSYEQYF.

This clone was seen once. The chain combines TRBV2 with TRBJ1-2; D unresolved. This CDR3 contains 15 residues. V dropped 9 bases and J dropped 2 bases, with 19 bases sitting between them. Germline-derived CDR1 and CDR2 are SNHLY and FYNNEI. In DNA, the CDR3 is TGTGCCAGACCTCAGGCTGGCAGGACCAACTATGGCTACACCTTC. It translates to CARPQAGRTNYGYTF.

V and J are TRBV19 and TRBJ2-1, with D uncertain. V was cut by 2 bases and J by 5 bases, with 13 bases left in between. CDR3 length: 15 amino acids. CDR1 and CDR2 (germline): LNHDA, SQIVND (reference sequence). CDR3 bases: TGTGCCAGTAGTATAACCTTTGTCGGTAACAATGAGCAGTTCTTC. Translating it yields CASSITFVGNNEQFF.

J is TRBJ2-5 and V is TRBV9; D not certain. The CDR3 totals 14 residues. Germline CDR1 SGDLS, CDR2 YYNGEE. V lost 0 bases to trimming and J lost 5 bases, with 11 bases between them. For the CDR3, the DNA is TGTGCCAGCAGCGTAGGGTTAGAATCGGAGACCCAGTACTTC. Amino acids: CASSVGLESETQYF.

The chain carries TRBV27 and TRBJ2-7; D is possibly TRBD2 (6 bases). V lost 3 bases and J 7 bases, leaving 13 bases between the germline ends. The CDR3 loop spans 13 amino acids. The germline V gene has CDR1 MNHEY and CDR2 SMNVEV (reference sequence). CDR3 sequence: CASSLYRGREQYF. The CDR3 DNA reads TGTGCCAGCAGTTTGTACCGGGGGAGGGAGCAGTACTTC.